This T cell receptor (beta chain) was recorded in a study of blood T cells in healthy people across ages. Primers used in a second PCR of about 7 to 12 cycles were a sample-barcoded 5' primer and a J-beta primer mix. The study obtained at least 3 million CDR3-containing paired-end reads from every sample. TCRdb ran MiXCR on the 5' RACE reads and lists one entry per CDR3 protein. The data contain more than 800,000 distinct CDR3 sequences, under 45% of them seen just once; the ten biggest clones take up 15% to 20%. This clonotype was recorded a few times. Its antigen remains unknown. Study-wide points: A roughly linear age-dependent decrease characterized TCR beta diversity per million T cells. Estimates of diversity drawn from one million T cells were considered underestimates.

The CDR3 length is 15 residues. The V segment lost 5 bases and the J segment 2 bases; nucleotides outside the gene matches: 9. Germline-derived CDR1 and CDR2 are MNHEY and SMNVEV (reference sequence). The TCR sequence derives from a woman aged 60-70 years in good health. The sample comprised blood. The rearrangement links TRBV27 to TRBJ2-7; TRBD1 matches at 7 bases. CDR3 sequence: CASSPGRTGTYEQYF. The CDR3 coding sequence is TGTGCCAGCAGTCCCGGCAGGACAGGAACCTACGAGCAGTACTTC.